The 22 T cell receptor beta chains below all came from one sample that was sequenced in a study of T cells in Graves' hyperthyroidism and ophthalmopathy. RNA transcripts yielded amplified TCR beta CDR3 regions. The study used the HTBI primer set for a first-round RT-PCR of the TCR CDR3. TCRdb reprocessed the multiplex PCR reads via MiXCR and lists one record per CDR3 protein. The profile shows about 660,000 distinct CDR3 sequences, about 45% of them singletons. The sample consisted of peripheral blood or thyroid tissue (not recorded which). The receptors were sampled from an adult man with Graves' disease, either hyperthyroidism or ophthalmopathy (not recorded which).

This chain connects TRBV19 to TRBJ1-1, with no clear D. Germline CDR1 is LNHDA and CDR2 is SQIVND (reference sequence). There are 17 residues in the CDR3. V shed 5 bases and J shed 5 bases, with 24 bases lying between them. Here the CDR3 reads CASSLFRAPSAETEAFF. The CDR3 DNA is TGTGCCAGTAGTCTCTTCCGGGCCCCCTCAGCGGAGACTGAAGCTTTCTTT.

The chain is built from TRBV7-9 and TRBJ2-2; D not resolved. V was pared by 5 bases and J by 1 base, with 8 bases between. The germline gives CDR1 SEHNR, CDR2 FQNEAQ (reference sequence). This CDR3 is built from 14 residues. CDR3 protein: CASSENRNTGELFF. The DNA for the CDR3 is TGTGCCAGCAGCGAAAACAGGAACACCGGGGAGCTGTTTTTT. Full variable domain (outside the CDR3, taken from reference TRBV7-9 and TRBJ2-2): DTGVSQNPRHKITKRGQNVTFRCDPISEHNRLYWYRQTLGQGPEFLTYFQNEAQLEKSRLLSDRFSAERPKGSFSTLEIQRTEQGDSAMYLCASSENRNTGELFFGEGSRLTVL.

The chain joins TRBV7-3 to TRBJ1-1; no definite D call. Looked up from germline, CDR1 is SGHTA and CDR2 is FQGTGA. This CDR3 is built from 14 residues. V was shortened by 6 bases and J by 0 bases, with 11 bases between the two germline ends. The chain's CDR3 is CASSFAQMNTEAFF. The CDR3 bases are TGTGCCAGCAGTTTCGCGCAGATGAACACTGAAGCTTTCTTT.

The chain couples TRBV29-1 to TRBJ1-1, with a possible D match to TRBD1 (5 bases). Germline values: CDR1 SQVTM, CDR2 ANQGSEA. This CDR3 comprises 12 residues. The CDR3 region has the DNA TGCAGTGATCAGGGAGTGGACACTGAAGCTTTCTTT. This translates into CSDQGVDTEAFF.

Ten or more counts support this clonotype. This chain connects TRBV6-6 to TRBJ2-7, with 7 bases identical to TRBD1. Germline CDR1 is MNHNY and CDR2 is SVGAGI (reference sequence). The J segment lost 4 bases and the V segment lost 4 bases, leaving 4 bases of the junction unmatched. The CDR3 covers 13 residues. The CDR3 nucleotides are TGTGCCAGCAGTTTCGGCAGGGGGTACGAGCAGTACTTC. Protein product: CASSFGRGYEQYF.

This clonotype has just a few counts. The V and J genes are TRBV12-3 or TRBV12-4 and TRBJ2-7; D remains unclear. Between the trimmed V and J ends, which lost 5 bases and 0 bases, there was a span of 14 bases. CDR3 length: 15 residues. The CDR3 reads CASSIGTVGSYEQYF. The CDR3 nucleotides read TGTGCCAGCAGTATCGGAACGGTAGGCTCCTACGAGCAGTACTTC.

This clonotype showed up just a few times. One junction end does not reproduce the germline sequence, and a read error may be involved. V usage is TRBV10-3 and J usage is TRBJ1-5; D possibly corresponds to TRBD1 (6 bases). CDR1 is ENHRY and CDR2 is SYGVKD in the germline V gene. The CDR3 has 14 amino acids. The CDR3 region has the DNA TGTGCCAGCAGTCGGACAGTTCTCAATCAGCCCCAGCATTTT. This codes for CASSRTVLNQPQHF.

In regard to this clonotype: Germline is not matched at one junction end, which may reflect a read error. The chain couples TRBV10-3 to TRBJ1-1, with 9 nucleotides matching TRBD1. There are 14 residues in the CDR3. The germline V gene encodes CDR1 ENHRY and CDR2 SYGVKD. CDR3 loop: CASSPGTGKTEAFF. CDR3 coding DNA: TGTGCCAGCAGTCCCGGGACAGGGAAAACTGAAGCTTTCTTT.

This chain joins TRBV29-1 and TRBJ1-5; TRBD1 aligns across 7 bases. V was pared by 8 bases and J by 6 bases, with 10 bases of the junction left unmatched. CDR1 SQVTM and CDR2 ANQGSEA come from the germline V gene. CDR3 length: 13 amino acids. CDR3: CSFLGGLGQPQHF. As DNA, the CDR3 is TGCAGCTTCTTAGGGGGCTTGGGTCAGCCCCAGCATTTT. The full variable domain, its missing parts supplied by reference TRBV29-1 and TRBJ1-5, is SAVISQKPSRDICQRGTSLTIQCQVDSQVTMMFWYRQQPGQSLTLIATANQGSEATYESGFVIDKFPISRPNLTFSTLTVSNMSPEDSSIYLCSFLGGLGQPQHFGDGTRLSIL.

This clonotype appeared once. The chain links TRBV29-1 to TRBJ1-1; 8 bases are a match to TRBD1. The germline V gene has CDR1 SQVTM and CDR2 ANQGSEA. CDR3 length equals 11 residues. V was clipped by 8 bases and J by 6 bases; unmatched bases: 5. The CDR3 nucleotides are TGCAGCACCTCAGGGGGCCCTGAAGCTTTCTTT. It specifies CSTSGGPEAFF. The full variable domain, completed using reference TRBV29-1 and TRBJ1-1, is SAVISQKPSRDICQRGTSLTIQCQVDSQVTMMFWYRQQPGQSLTLIATANQGSEATYESGFVIDKFPISRPNLTFSTLTVSNMSPEDSSIYLCSTSGGPEAFFGQGTRLTVV.

This clonotype appeared many times. The genes are TRBV15 and TRBJ2-2; D gene uncertain. V shed 7 bases and J shed 1 base, with 10 bases lying between them. The CDR3 is 14 residues long. Germline lookup yields CDR1 LNHNV and CDR2 YYDKDF (reference sequence). CDR3 in amino acids: CATNLRRNTGELFF. CDR3 sequence (DNA): TGTGCCACCAATTTAAGGAGGAACACCGGGGAGCTGTTTTTT.

The chain links TRBV29-1 to TRBJ1-2, with TRBD1 as a possible D gene (6 bases). The CDR3 runs to 13 residues. Germline V lookup: CDR1 SQVTM, CDR2 ANQGSEA. V lost 3 bases and J 8 bases, leaving 16 bases between the germline ends. The CDR3 here is CSVDSGGGQGYTF. Here the CDR3 DNA reads TGCAGCGTTGACTCCGGCGGGGGGCAAGGCTACACCTTC.

As regards this clonotype: A clone one base away is much larger, so this may be a read error. This chain uses TRBV19 with TRBJ1-6, with 7 bases lining up with TRBD1. CDR3 size: 13 residues. V shed 6 bases and J 8 bases; nucleotides not matched to a gene: 4. In germline, CDR1 is LNHDA, CDR2 SQIVND (reference sequence). The CDR3 loop reads CASRTGPDSPLHF. CDR3 DNA sequence: TGTGCCAGTAGGACAGGGCCTGATTCACCCCTCCACTTT.

The chain joins TRBV29-1 to TRBJ2-6; TRBD1 matches at 7 bases. Germline assignment: CDR1 SQVTM and CDR2 ANQGSEA. CDR3 length equals 12 residues. Unmatched junction bases numbered 4, after V lost 6 bases and J lost 8 bases. CDR3 protein: CSVTQGSNVLTF. The CDR3 DNA reads as TGCAGCGTCACACAGGGGTCCAACGTCCTGACTTTC.

This clonotype was seen many times. The chain carries TRBV7-2 and TRBJ1-2, with 10 nucleotides matching TRBD1. The V segment lost 0 bases and the J segment 7 bases; nucleotides outside the gene matches: 5. This CDR3 spans 15 amino acids. Germline-derived CDR1 and CDR2 are SGHTA and FQGNSA. The CDR3 DNA reads TGTGCCAGCAGCTTAGCGACAGGGGGCGGTAGTGGCTACACCTTC. Protein: CASSLATGGGSGYTF.

The chain combines TRBV11-1 with TRBJ2-7, with 13 bases fitting TRBD2. Germline CDR1 and CDR2: SGHAT and FQDESV (reference sequence). This CDR3 is built from 17 residues. J lost 2 bases, V lost 5 bases, and 9 bases had no gene match. The DNA for the CDR3 is TGTGCCAGCAGCCACCGAGGACTAGCGGGAGAGGCCTACGAGCAGTACTTC. This translates into CASSHRGLAGEAYEQYF.

This sequence joins TRBV2 and TRBJ2-7, with 8 bases lining up with TRBD1. The CDR3 contains 14 residues. CDR1 SNHLY and CDR2 FYNNEI come from the germline V gene. V was clipped by 3 bases and J by 2 bases; unmatched bases: 3. In nucleotides, the CDR3 is TGTGCCAGCAGTGAGGACAGGGCCGCCTACGAGCAGTACTTC. This translates into CASSEDRAAYEQYF.

This clonotype has more than one count but fewer than ten. The chain uses TRBV6-1 and TRBJ1-6; a possible D gene is TRBD1 (5 bases). V was cut by 6 bases and J by 5 bases, with 8 bases left in between. The CDR3 extends over 13 amino acids. CDR1 is MNHNS, CDR2 SASEGT, per germline. In DNA, the CDR3 is TGTGCCAGCAGCGACAGTAATAATTCACCCCTCCACTTT. This encodes CASSDSNNSPLHF.

V is TRBV2 and J is TRBJ1-1, with TRBD1 matching over 11 bases. Germline V CDR1 and CDR2: SNHLY, FYNNEI. The CDR3 has 13 amino acids. V gave up 8 bases and J gave up 5 bases; unmatched junction bases: 4. Here the CDR3 DNA reads TGTGCCAGCGGACAGGGGGCGGTAACTGAAGCTTTCTTT. This codes for CASGQGAVTEAFF.

Only a few counts were recorded for this clonotype. This sequence joins TRBV20-1 and TRBJ2-5; 7 nucleotides align to TRBD2. CDR3 length: 15 residues. V was clipped by 0 bases and J by 2 bases; unmatched bases: 6. The germline V gene has CDR1 DFQATT and CDR2 SNEGSKA (reference sequence). The CDR3 protein is CSARESSGPQETQYF. The CDR3, as DNA: TGCAGTGCTAGAGAGTCTAGCGGACCACAAGAGACCCAGTACTTC.

This chain uses TRBV15 with TRBJ2-2; no reliable D call. This CDR3 spans 15 amino acids. V was pared by 0 bases and J by 0 bases, with 5 bases between. Germline CDR1 is LNHNV and CDR2 is YYDKDF (reference sequence). The chain's CDR3 is CATSRDPTNTGELFF. The DNA for the CDR3 is TGTGCCACCAGCAGAGATCCGACGAACACCGGGGAGCTGTTTTTT.

This chain connects TRBV4-1 to TRBJ2-7; 7 nucleotides agree with TRBD2. Trimming removed 1 base from V and 4 bases from J; junction bases left unmatched: 4. The CDR3 spans 14 residues. Germline V gene sequence: CDR1 MGHRA, CDR2 YSYEKL. CDR3 bases: TGCGCCAGCAGCCAAGTAACGGGGGGATACGAGCAGTACTTC. It yields the protein CASSQVTGGYEQYF.